Listed below are T cell receptor beta chains from one sample, sequenced in a study of shared clonotypes between healthy human individuals. Generated by immunoSEQ multiplex PCR, the TCRdb table keeps only in-frame clones and is missing some. The sample holds under 2,500,000 clones, 90% to 96% seen once. Sequenced sample: naive CD4+ T cells sorted from blood. These receptors came from a man between 18 and 29 years old in good health. CDR3s include the opening cysteine and the closing phenylalanine or tryptophan. The order of the fields is V gene, clone size, D gene, J gene, CDR3 DNA, CDR3 protein. D genes are given only for firm matches. Clone size is given for some rows only: seen once, a few or many times, or a class if the clone is expanded.

V: TRBV7-9
size: NA
D: TRBD1
J: TRBJ2-7
DNA: TGTGCCAGCAGCTCCCGGGACAGTCGGGACGAGCAGTACTTC
CDR3: CASSSRDSRDEQYF

V: TRBV25-1
size: once
D: NA
J: TRBJ2-2
DNA: TGTGCCAGCAGTGTCGGGCCGAACACCGGGGAGCTGTTTTTT
CDR3: CASSVGPNTGELFF

V: TRBV11-3
size: NA
D: NA
J: TRBJ2-1
DNA: TGTGCCAGCAGCTTAGGGGGGAGTACCTACAATGAGCAGTTCTTC
CDR3: CASSLGGSTYNEQFF

V: TRBV19
size: NA
D: TRBD1
J: TRBJ1-5
DNA: TGTGCCAGTAGGGACAGGGTCGATCAGCCCCAGCATTTT
CDR3: CASRDRVDQPQHF

V: TRBV2
size: NA
D: TRBD1
J: TRBJ1-4
DNA: TGTGCCAGCAGTGAAAGGGAGGGGACAGGAGGGACTGCAACTAATGAAAAACTGTTTTTT
CDR3: CASSEREGTGGTATNEKLFF

V: TRBV12-5
size: once
D: TRBD2
J: TRBJ2-3
DNA: TGTGCTAGTGGCCCAGGGGAGCGGGAGGGGAAAGATACGCAGTATTTT
CDR3: CASGPGEREGKDTQYF

V: TRBV30
size: few
D: TRBD2
J: TRBJ2-3
DNA: TGTGCCTGGAGGCCCCACGGGACTAGCGACACAGATACGCAGTATTTT
CDR3: CAWRPHGTSDTDTQYF

V: TRBV5-6
size: NA
D: NA
J: TRBJ2-2
DNA: TGTGCCAGCAGCTTGGGGTCCAGAGGGACCGGGGAGCTGTTTTTT
CDR3: CASSLGSRGTGELFF

V: TRBV7-2
size: NA
D: NA
J: TRBJ1-2
DNA: TGTGCCAGCACCGAGGACCCGAGGGCTGGCTACACCTTC
CDR3: CASTEDPRAGYTF

V: TRBV27
size: NA
D: NA
J: TRBJ2-2
DNA: TGTGCCAGCAGTTTATTAGGACAGCGACCGGCCGGGGAGCTGTTTTTT
CDR3: CASSLLGQRPAGELFF

V: TRBV6-1
size: NA
D: NA
J: TRBJ1-2
DNA: TGTGCCAGCAGTGAACTTGGTTGGGGCTACACCTTC
CDR3: CASSELGWGYTF

V: TRBV7-2
size: NA
D: NA
J: TRBJ1-6
DNA: TGTGCCAGCAGCTTAGGAGGTACGGCGTCAAATTCACCCCTCCACTTT
CDR3: CASSLGGTASNSPLHF